The 7 T cell receptor beta chains given below trace back to one sample, sequenced in a study of regulatory T cells in long-lasting Graves disease. Time point indicated: persistent/refractory GD, antithyroid drugs over 5 years with positive TRAb. From PBMCs, RNA was extracted and then used to make the TCR library. With iRepertoire HTBI primers and Arm-PCR of CDR3 regions, TCR beta libraries were built. Each CDR3 protein gets one entry after TCRdb re-called the multiplex PCR reads with MiXCR. The sample holds 400,000 to 500,000 distinct CDR3 sequences, under 25% seen once. Sequences were derived from peripheral blood mononuclear cells (PBMCs), sampled when the disease was refractory, from a patient treated with antithyroid drugs. The source is a female donor with Graves disease.

Details on this clonotype: At one end, the junction sequence differs from germline, possibly due to a read error. This sequence joins TRBV7-9 and TRBJ2-7; D is ambiguous. The DNA end is a closer match to TRBJ2-1, so the J assignment may be wrong. In germline, CDR1 is SEHNR, CDR2 FQNEAQ (reference sequence). The CDR3 has 14 residues. CDR3 residues: CASSIAVSSDEQFF. The CDR3 DNA is TGTGCCAGCAGCATAGCCGTGTCGAGCGATGAGCAGTTCTTC.

The table lists this clonotype with many counts. The chain links TRBV20-1 to TRBJ2-7, with 9 bases matching TRBD2. Germline CDR1 and CDR2: DFQATT and SNEGSKA (reference sequence). CDR3 size: 15 residues. V dropped 0 bases and J dropped 3; count of bases not matched to a gene: 6. The CDR3 region has the DNA TGCAGTGCTAGAGATGGTGGCGGGAGGGTCTACGAGCAGTACTTC. This gives the protein CSARDGGGRVYEQYF.

This clonotype was seen only a few times. This chain joins TRBV6-2 or TRBV6-3 and TRBJ1-6; 7 bases are shared with TRBD1. The J segment lost 4 bases and the V segment lost 7 bases, leaving 7 bases of the junction unmatched. From germline, CDR1 is MNHEY and CDR2 SVGEGT. This CDR3 is built from 15 residues. The CDR3 DNA reads TGTGCCAGCACCCCGACAGGGACTTATAATTCACCCCTCCACTTT. It yields the protein CASTPTGTYNSPLHF.

In this sample, this clonotype turned up many times. The genes are TRBV28 and TRBJ2-7, with 7 bases aligning to TRBD1. This CDR3 is 18 amino acids long. Germline lookup yields CDR1 MDHEN and CDR2 SYDVKM. J was trimmed by 3 bases and V by 7 bases; bases with no gene match: 21. CDR3 residues: CASMGTRVDRSSVYEQYF. The CDR3 DNA is TGTGCCAGCATGGGGACCCGGGTGGACAGGTCTTCGGTCTACGAGCAGTACTTC. Complete variable domain (other parts from reference TRBV28 and TRBJ2-7): DVKVTQSSRYLVKRTGEKVFLECVQDMDHENMFWYRQDPGLGLRLIYFSYDVKMKEKGDIPEGYSVSREKKERFSLILESASTNQTSMYLCASMGTRVDRSSVYEQYFGPGTRLTVT.

This clonotype was seen more than once but under ten times. The CDR3 DNA follows: TGTGCCAGCAGCCCCCGACAGTCGAACACTGAAGCTTTCTTT. Its translation: CASSPRQSNTEAFF. The genes are TRBV7-9 and TRBJ1-1, with D perhaps TRBD1 (5 bases). Germline lookup yields CDR1 SEHNR and CDR2 FQNEAQ (reference sequence). There are 14 residues in the CDR3. Trimming shortened V by 5 bases and J by 1 base, and 11 bases separated the two germline ends.

The rearrangement links TRBV27 to TRBJ2-2; 7 bases are shared with TRBD1. CDR1 and CDR2 (germline): MNHEY, SMNVEV (reference sequence). V shed 0 bases, J shed 6 bases, and the junction held 1 base outside the gene matches. CDR3 length equals 14 residues. CDR3 protein: CASSLSTGSGELFF. The CDR3 nucleotides are TGTGCCAGCAGTTTATCGACAGGGTCCGGGGAGCTGTTTTTT.

This clonotype was counted ten times or more. The genes are TRBV6-5 and TRBJ2-7; D unresolved. The V and J ends lost 2 bases and 3 bases respectively, with 5 bases between them. This CDR3 has 12 residues. The V gene's germline CDR1 is MNHEY and CDR2 SVGAGI. CDR3 amino acids: CASSYPDYEQYF. Here the CDR3 DNA reads TGTGCCAGCAGTTACCCCGACTACGAGCAGTACTTC.